The 10 T cell receptor beta chains in this list originate from one sample, sequenced in a study of blood T cell repertoires in COVID-19. The method was immunoSEQ multiplex PCR; TCRdb's version includes in-frame clones alone and lacks a portion of them. The sample yields some 130,000 clones, approximately 78% seen once. Input material: peripheral blood. These receptor sequences come from a man aged 60 to 69 who had recovered from COVID-19.

This chain links TRBV6-2 or TRBV6-3 with TRBJ2-3; 15 bases fit TRBD2. CDR3 size: 18 residues. The junction had 5 bases not matched to a gene; V was cut back by 2 bases and J by 2 bases. The germline CDR1 and CDR2 sequences are MNHEY and SVGEGT. CDR3 DNA: TGTGCCAGCAGTTACGCCGGGACTAGCGGGGGGCTCACAGATACGCAGTATTTT. It codes for CASSYAGTSGGLTDTQYF.

This clone was detected once. The sample contains more than one DNA sequence encoding this CDR3. The J gene is TRBJ2-6, the V gene TRBV19; D may be TRBD1 (6 bases). Germline V gives CDR1 LNHDA, CDR2 SQIVND (reference sequence). The CDR3 is 17 residues long. Trimming cost V 3 bases and J 0 bases, with 12 bases left between them. Here the CDR3 DNA reads TGTGCCAGTAGTATTCAAGGACAGAGCTCTGGGGCCAACGTCCTGACTTTC. Translated: CASSIQGQSSGANVLTF.

V usage is TRBV7-2 and J usage is TRBJ1-4; TRBD1 is a possible D gene (6 bases). This CDR3 has 13 amino acids. The germline V gene encodes CDR1 SGHTA and CDR2 FQGNSA. V lost 3 bases to trimming and J lost 8 bases, with 10 bases between them. The CDR3 nucleotides are TGTGCCAGCAGCTTCCGGACAGCCGAAAAACTGTTTTTT. Translating gives CASSFRTAEKLFF.

Concerning this clone itself: Relative to the germline gene, one junction end is altered; a read error may explain this. This chain joins TRBV14 and TRBJ2-3; D is possibly TRBD2 (6 bases). CDR1 and CDR2 (germline): SGHDN, FVKESK. The CDR3 consists of 13 residues. The CDR3 bases are TGTGTCAGCCGGGGGAGCAGCACAGATACGCAGTATTTT. Amino acids: CVSRGSSTDTQYF.

The chain couples TRBV30 to TRBJ1-1, with 7 bases matching TRBD1. The CDR3 length is 14 residues. V lost 7 bases and J lost 3; bases outside the gene matches: 11. Germline assignment: CDR1 GTSNPN and CDR2 SVGIG (reference sequence). CDR3 nucleotides: TGTGCCTCCAACAGGGGACACCGGGACACTGAAGCTTTCTTT. The encoded protein is CASNRGHRDTEAFF.

V usage is TRBV5-1 and J usage is TRBJ2-7; 12 bases line up with TRBD2. V lost 1 base and J lost 7; bases outside the gene matches: 6. This CDR3 region has 15 residues. The V gene's germline CDR1 is SGHRS and CDR2 YFSETQ. The CDR3 DNA sequence: TGCGCCAGCAGCTTGACGACTAGCGGGGGAGGGGAGCAGTACTTC. Protein product: CASSLTTSGGGEQYF. Variable domain in full (rest from reference TRBV5-1 and TRBJ2-7): KAGVTQTPRYLIKTRGQQVTLSCSPISGHRSVSWYQQTPGQGLQFLFEYFSETQRNKGNFPGRFSGRQFSNSRSEMNVSTLELGDSALYLCASSLTTSGGGEQYFGPGTRLTVT.

V and J are TRBV20-1 and TRBJ2-2, with 9 bases fitting TRBD1. Trimming at V came to 3 bases and at J to 1 base, leaving 9 bases not matched to a gene. Germline V gene data show CDR1 as DFQATT and CDR2 as SNEGSKA (reference sequence). The CDR3 extends over 17 amino acids. Written as DNA, the CDR3 is TGCAGTGCTAGTTCCACAGGGGGCTGGGGGAACACCGGGGAGCTGTTTTTT. Its translation: CSASSTGGWGNTGELFF.

The J gene is TRBJ1-6, the V gene TRBV28; TRBD1 agrees at 7 bases. J gave up 9 bases and V 5 bases, and 7 bases lay outside the gene matches. CDR3 length: 14 amino acids. The germline V gene has CDR1 MDHEN and CDR2 SYDVKM. The DNA of the CDR3 is TGTGCCAGCAGTGGAGCAAGGGGGCGTTCACCCCTCCACTTT. This encodes CASSGARGRSPLHF.

The rearrangement uses TRBV4-2 and TRBJ2-5, with TRBD1 as a possible D gene (5 bases). The V and J ends lost 1 base and 4 bases respectively, with 16 bases between them. The CDR3 contains 16 residues. Germline V lookup: CDR1 LGHNA, CDR2 YNFKEQ. The CDR3 region has the DNA TGTGCCAGCAGCCAAGTAGGGTCAAGGGGTAGAGAGACCCAGTACTTC. The encoded protein is CASSQVGSRGRETQYF.

The rearrangement uses TRBV6-2 or TRBV6-3 and TRBJ2-1, with 9 positions matching TRBD2. The length of the CDR3 is 14 residues. V lost 2 bases, J lost 14 bases, and 10 bases stayed unmatched. Germline CDR1 is MNHEY and CDR2 is SVGEGT. For the CDR3, the DNA is TGTGCCAGCAGTTACGGGCTAGCGGGGCCTTGGGAGTTCTTC. Translated: CASSYGLAGPWEFF.